This is a list of T cell receptor beta chains from one sample in a study of cytomegalovirus exposure and HLA in healthy donors. Clones were read by immunoSEQ multiplex PCR, and TCRdb kept only the in-frame ones, dropping some. The sample lists approximately 190,000 clones, roughly 80% occurring once. Sequencing used PBMCs. The receptor set was obtained from a boy aged 10-17 years in good health and CMV-seronegative. The CDR3 runs from the conserved cysteine through the conserved F or W. Each record gives: clone size, J gene, V gene, D gene, CDR3 DNA, CDR3 protein. D genes are given only for firm matches. Rows give clone size only sometimes, using once, few, many, or a class for an expanded clone.

abundance: -; j_gene: TRBJ2-1; v_gene: TRBV7-2; d_gene: TRBD2; CDR3nt: TGTGCCAGCAGCTTAACCGCGGCCGTGGCGGGAGGTTTTGATGAGCAGTTCTTC; CDR3aa: CASSLTAAVAGGFDEQFF
abundance: -; j_gene: TRBJ1-2; v_gene: TRBV19; d_gene: TRBD1; CDR3nt: TGTGCCAGTAGGAGGGGGCGAAACTATGGCTACACCTTC; CDR3aa: CASRRGRNYGYTF
abundance: -; j_gene: TRBJ2-3; v_gene: TRBV6-1; d_gene: TRBD2; CDR3nt: TGTGCCAGCACTGGACTAGCGGGGGGGCCAGATACGCAGTATTTT; CDR3aa: CASTGLAGGPDTQYF
abundance: -; j_gene: TRBJ1-1; v_gene: TRBV10-3; d_gene: TRBD1; CDR3nt: TGTGCCATCAGTGGTGCGACAGGGATGAACACTGAAGCTTTCTTT; CDR3aa: CAISGATGMNTEAFF
abundance: -; j_gene: TRBJ1-1; v_gene: TRBV21-1; d_gene: -; CDR3nt: TGTGCCAGCAGCAAAGGTCTAGGACAGAGAATGAACACTGAAGCTTTCTTT; CDR3aa: CASSKGLGQRMNTEAFF
abundance: -; j_gene: TRBJ2-2; v_gene: TRBV6-1; d_gene: TRBD1; CDR3nt: TGTGCCAGCAGTGATTACAGGGGGAACACCGGGGAGCTGTTTTTT; CDR3aa: CASSDYRGNTGELFF
abundance: once; j_gene: TRBJ2-2; v_gene: TRBV28; d_gene: -; CDR3nt: TGTGCCAGCAGTGGCAGCGAACCTCTGAACACCGGGGAGCTGTTTTTT; CDR3aa: CASSGSEPLNTGELFF
abundance: -; j_gene: TRBJ2-5; v_gene: TRBV7-8; d_gene: TRBD2; CDR3nt: TGTGCCAGCAGCCAGACTCCGGGACTAGCAGAGACCCAGTACTTC; CDR3aa: CASSQTPGLAETQYF
abundance: -; j_gene: TRBJ1-4; v_gene: TRBV29-1; d_gene: -; CDR3nt: TGCAGCGTTGAACCCAGAACTAATGAAAAACTGTTTTTT; CDR3aa: CSVEPRTNEKLFF
abundance: -; j_gene: TRBJ1-2; v_gene: TRBV28; d_gene: TRBD1; CDR3nt: TGTGCCAGCAGTTTGGACAGGGGGCGAAGGAGGAGGAACTATGGCTACACCTTC; CDR3aa: CASSLDRGRRRRNYGYTF
abundance: -; j_gene: TRBJ2-1; v_gene: TRBV19; d_gene: TRBD2; CDR3nt: TGTGCCAGTAGTATCGATGGTAGCGGGAGTTCCTACAATGAGCAGTTCTTC; CDR3aa: CASSIDGSGSSYNEQFF
abundance: once; j_gene: TRBJ2-2; v_gene: TRBV5-6; d_gene: TRBD2; CDR3nt: TGTGCCAGCAGCTTCCTAGCGGGAACAAACACCGGGGAGCTGTTTTTT; CDR3aa: CASSFLAGTNTGELFF
abundance: -; j_gene: TRBJ1-5; v_gene: TRBV7-8; d_gene: TRBD1; CDR3nt: TGTGCCAGCAGCTTGACAGTCGCGACAGGGTCCCATCAGCCCCAGCATTTT; CDR3aa: CASSLTVATGSHQPQHF
abundance: -; j_gene: TRBJ1-1; v_gene: TRBV4-3; d_gene: -; CDR3nt: TGCGCCAGCAGCCAACTGGGACTAAACACTGAAGCTTTCTTT; CDR3aa: CASSQLGLNTEAFF
abundance: -; j_gene: TRBJ1-1; v_gene: TRBV5-1; d_gene: TRBD1; CDR3nt: TGCGCCAGCAGCCTGGGGACAGGCTCCAACACTGAAGCTTTCTTT; CDR3aa: CASSLGTGSNTEAFF
abundance: -; j_gene: TRBJ1-3; v_gene: TRBV21-1; d_gene: -; CDR3nt: TGTGCCAGCGTTATGTGCTCCGGGGGAAACACCATATATTTT; CDR3aa: CASVMCSGGNTIYF
abundance: -; j_gene: TRBJ2-2; v_gene: TRBV28; d_gene: -; CDR3nt: TGTGCCAGCAACCTAGGCGGGGAGCTGTTTTTT; CDR3aa: CASNLGGELFF
abundance: -; j_gene: TRBJ2-3; v_gene: TRBV9; d_gene: -; CDR3nt: TGTGCCAGCAGCGTCCCGGGGATGGCCACAGATACGCAGTATTTT; CDR3aa: CASSVPGMATDTQYF
abundance: -; j_gene: TRBJ1-2; v_gene: TRBV7-2; d_gene: -; CDR3nt: TGTGCCAGCAGCTTGGAAGCCTTTGGGAGAGGCTACACCTTC; CDR3aa: CASSLEAFGRGYTF
abundance: -; j_gene: TRBJ1-1; v_gene: TRBV23-1; d_gene: -; CDR3nt: TGCGCCAGCAGTCAATCCGGCGAATGGGGAGTGAACACTGAAGCTTTCTTT; CDR3aa: CASSQSGEWGVNTEAFF
abundance: -; j_gene: TRBJ1-2; v_gene: TRBV29-1; d_gene: TRBD1; CDR3nt: TGCAGCGCCGCGGACAGGGAACGTGGCTACACCTTC; CDR3aa: CSAADRERGYTF
abundance: once; j_gene: TRBJ2-3; v_gene: TRBV5-4; d_gene: -; CDR3nt: TGTGCCAGCAGTCGCTTAGTGACTAGCACAGATACGCAGTATTTT; CDR3aa: CASSRLVTSTDTQYF
abundance: -; j_gene: TRBJ1-4; v_gene: TRBV4-1; d_gene: -; CDR3nt: TGCGCCAGCAGCCAAGACCCGAGAGACAGAACGACAACTAATGAAAAACTGTTTTTT; CDR3aa: CASSQDPRDRTTTNEKLFF
abundance: -; j_gene: TRBJ1-1; v_gene: TRBV27; d_gene: -; CDR3nt: TGTGCCAGCAGTTTACCTTCCCGTGGGGCTAGGGGCTGGGAAGCTTTCTTT; CDR3aa: CASSLPSRGARGWEAFF
abundance: -; j_gene: TRBJ2-1; v_gene: TRBV28; d_gene: TRBD2; CDR3nt: TGTGCCAGCAGTTTTAGTCTGGCTAGCGGGAGCTCCTACAATGAGCAGTTCTTC; CDR3aa: CASSFSLASGSSYNEQFF
abundance: -; j_gene: TRBJ2-5; v_gene: TRBV28; d_gene: -; CDR3nt: TGTGCCAGGACTAGACTAAAAGAGACCCAATACTTC; CDR3aa: CARTRLKETQYF
abundance: -; j_gene: TRBJ2-1; v_gene: TRBV4-3; d_gene: -; CDR3nt: TGCGCCAGCAGCCAAGATACAGCCTACAATGAGCAGTTCTTC; CDR3aa: CASSQDTAYNEQFF
abundance: -; j_gene: TRBJ1-6; v_gene: TRBV6-5; d_gene: -; CDR3nt: TGTGCCAGCAGCACCTCGGGAGGGAACAATTCACCCCTCCACTTT; CDR3aa: CASSTSGGNNSPLHF
abundance: -; j_gene: TRBJ2-5; v_gene: TRBV5-1; d_gene: TRBD2; CDR3nt: TGCGCCTCAGGGAGGGATTCCGAAGAGACCCAGTACTTC; CDR3aa: CASGRDSEETQYF
abundance: -; j_gene: TRBJ2-6; v_gene: TRBV5-4; d_gene: -; CDR3nt: TGTGCCAGCAGCTTGGACTTGTCTGGGGCCAACGTCCTGACTTTC; CDR3aa: CASSLDLSGANVLTF
abundance: -; j_gene: TRBJ2-3; v_gene: TRBV6-4; d_gene: -; CDR3nt: TGTGCCAGCAGTGAAACGTCTAGCGGCACAGATACGCAGTATTTT; CDR3aa: CASSETSSGTDTQYF
abundance: -; j_gene: TRBJ1-5; v_gene: TRBV19; d_gene: -; CDR3nt: TGTGCCAGTAGTAGTCGGTCACTTAGCAATCAGCCCCAGCATTTT; CDR3aa: CASSSRSLSNQPQHF
abundance: -; j_gene: TRBJ2-5; v_gene: TRBV6-1; d_gene: TRBD1; CDR3nt: TGTGCCAGCAGTGAAGCGGACAGGGGGCTTCTGGGTGAGACCCAGTACTTC; CDR3aa: CASSEADRGLLGETQYF
abundance: -; j_gene: TRBJ2-1; v_gene: TRBV6-6; d_gene: TRBD2; CDR3nt: TGTGCCAGCAGTCCCTTAGCGGGGGGGCCCAATGAGCAGTTCTTC; CDR3aa: CASSPLAGGPNEQFF
abundance: -; j_gene: TRBJ2-7; v_gene: TRBV2; d_gene: TRBD1; CDR3nt: TGTGCCAGCAGTGATGGGACAGGGGTCAACGAGCAGTACTTC; CDR3aa: CASSDGTGVNEQYF
abundance: -; j_gene: TRBJ1-6; v_gene: TRBV30; d_gene: -; CDR3nt: TGTGCCTGGACCGGCCGGGGTCCTTCACCCCTCCACTTT; CDR3aa: CAWTGRGPSPLHF
abundance: -; j_gene: TRBJ2-7; v_gene: TRBV5-4; d_gene: TRBD2; CDR3nt: TGTGCCAGCAGCTCACCGGGCAGACCGGAGACTAGCGGTACTTGGGAGCAGTACTTC; CDR3aa: CASSSPGRPETSGTWEQYF